The source of this T cell receptor (beta chain) is a study of OX40 agonist ivuxolimab in advanced cancers. This clone occurred once. The antigen remains undetermined. The repertoire was sequenced with immunoSEQ multiplex PCR; TCRdb's copy has only in-frame clones and lacks some. Of about 62,000 clones in the sample, roughly 88% were seen once. Study outcomes and limitations: Dosing at 0.1 to 3.0 mg/kg was accompanied by clonal expansion of CD4+ and CD8+ blood T cells by week 6. The study did not work out the antigen specificity of the expanded peripheral T cells.

V was shortened by 5 bases and J by 4 bases, with 9 bases between the two germline ends. CDR1 and CDR2 (germline): DFQATT, SNEGSKA (reference sequence). The length of the CDR3 is 11 residues. The chain carries TRBV20-1 and TRBJ2-7; a possible D gene is TRBD2 (6 bases). This TCR was recovered from an adult with an advanced solid tumor such as melanoma, head and neck, liver or kidney cancer. Sequences were derived from CD4+ or CD8+ T cells sorted from blood, sampled in a trial of the OX40 agonist ivuxolimab. CDR3 sequence: CSAYGGYEQYF. CDR3 in DNA: TGCAGTGCTTACGGGGGATACGAGCAGTACTTC.